This TCR beta chain was sequenced in a study of blood T cell repertoires in COVID-19. About the study: COVID-19 samples from acute and convalescent phases originated in the United States, Italy and Spain. T cells, B-cell-depleted T cells, or PBMCs supplied cDNA or gDNA.

Original handling: How many nucleated cells were present was estimated from reference gene primer amplification. Method: immunoSEQ multiplex PCR; TCRdb's copy keeps in-frame clones and lacks some. The D gene and trimming were derived from the DNA, and the V and J assignments and clone size from that table. The table shows approximately 68,000 clones, with roughly three quarters occurring only once. V was trimmed by 1 base and J by 7 bases, leaving 8 bases between them. Germline lookup yields CDR1 MNHNS and CDR2 SASEGT. The CDR3 has 14 residues. This receptor was taken from a human donor in a cohort sampled during active COVID-19. The V gene is TRBV6-1, the J gene TRBJ1-6, with unresolved D. Sequencing was performed on peripheral blood. The chain's CDR3 is CASSEDVANSPLHF. The CDR3 nucleotides read TGTGCCAGCAGTGAAGACGTGGCAAATTCACCCCTCCACTTT.